A single sample gave rise to the 18 T cell receptor beta chains below, sequenced in a study of T-cell reconstitution after alpha-beta-depleted transplantation in children. Unique molecular identifiers were used to barcode this TCRbeta library. TCRdb reprocessed the PCR reads via MiXCR and lists one record per CDR3 protein. The sample contains about 690,000 distinct CDR3 sequences, 16% of which appear only once. The sample here was PBMCs from the stem cell graft donor, taken from the stem cell graft. The receptor set was obtained from a human donor who donated a stem cell graft to a child with acute myeloid leukemia.

V gene TRBV20-1 combines with J gene TRBJ1-5; maybe TRBD1 (5 bases). The ends were cut back, 0 bases at V and 7 bases at J, with 7 bases in the middle. The CDR3 has 12 amino acids. Germline V gene data show CDR1 as DFQATT and CDR2 as SNEGSKA (reference sequence). Here the CDR3 reads CSAREGQQPQHF. As DNA, the CDR3 is TGCAGTGCTAGAGAGGGGCAACAGCCCCAGCATTTT.

This clonotype was counted many times. The CDR3 loop reads CSAYIPADTQYF. CDR3 DNA: TGCAGTGCCTACATCCCGGCGGATACGCAGTATTTT. This chain links TRBV20-1 with TRBJ2-3, with no clear D. The CDR3 contains 12 residues. CDR1 DFQATT and CDR2 SNEGSKA come from the germline V gene (reference sequence). The V and J ends lost 6 bases and 6 bases respectively, with 13 bases between them.

This clonotype was counted between two and nine times. The chain combines TRBV12-3 or TRBV12-4 with TRBJ2-7, with D hard to call. The CDR3 has 13 amino acids. Between the trimmed V and J ends, which lost 6 bases and 2 bases, there was a span of 11 bases. The CDR3 sequence is CASSFQAPYEQYF. CDR3 DNA: TGTGCCAGCAGCTTTCAGGCCCCCTACGAGCAGTACTTC.

Ten or more counts support this clonotype. V gene TRBV20-1 combines with J gene TRBJ1-5, with 8 positions matching TRBD1. Per germline, CDR1 DFQATT and CDR2 SNEGSKA (reference sequence). V gave up 5 bases and J gave up 2 bases; unmatched junction bases: 8. The CDR3 consists of 15 residues. The CDR3: CSASPDRGGNQPQHF. CDR3 DNA: TGCAGTGCTTCACCTGACAGGGGTGGCAATCAGCCCCAGCATTTT.

On this clonotype: This sequence may be a read error, since a much larger clone differs from it by one base. The chain carries TRBV20-1 and TRBJ2-1; D is uncertain. From germline, CDR1 is DFQATT and CDR2 SNEGSKA (reference sequence). V shed 3 bases and J shed 4 bases, with 16 bases lying between them. CDR3 length: 15 residues. The CDR3: CSASDLARGYNEQFF. The CDR3 region has the DNA TGCAGTGCTAGCGATCTTGCCAGAGGTTACAATGAGCAGTTCTTC.

The rearrangement uses TRBV12-3 or TRBV12-4 and TRBJ1-3; 7 nucleotides match TRBD1. The CDR3 is 14 residues long. The trim removed 4 bases at V and 4 bases at J, leaving 4 bases unmatched. The CDR3 DNA sequence: TGTGCCAGCAGTTCGGGACAGCGCGGAAACACCATATATTTT. This translates into CASSSGQRGNTIYF.

This clonotype has a count of ten or more. CDR3 sequence reads: CASSYGVAGFLQETQYF. CDR3 coding DNA: TGTGCCAGCAGTTACGGGGTAGCGGGGTTTTTACAAGAGACCCAGTACTTC. The rearrangement links TRBV6-5 to TRBJ2-5; 8 bases match TRBD2. With 2 bases clipped from V and 2 bases from J, the junction kept 10 bases outside the gene matches. Germline V gene sequence: CDR1 MNHEY, CDR2 SVGAGI. The CDR3 contains 17 residues.

In this sample, this clonotype turned up a few times. V usage is TRBV24-1 and J usage is TRBJ1-2, with D perhaps matching TRBD1 (5 bases). Trimming shortened V by 7 bases and J by 4 bases, and 18 bases separated the two germline ends. This CDR3 is built from 15 residues. Germline CDR1 is KGHDR and CDR2 is SFDVKD. The DNA of the CDR3 is TGTGCCACCAGCAGAGGAAAGGTGGGGGGCTATGGCTACACCTTC. The encoded protein is CATSRGKVGGYGYTF.

This clonotype was observed a few times. The chain combines TRBV28 with TRBJ2-4; D perhaps matches TRBD1 (7 bases). With 4 bases removed from V and 8 bases from J, the gap between germline ends came to 12 bases. Germline CDR1 MDHEN, CDR2 SYDVKM. The CDR3 is 13 amino acids. DNA for the CDR3: TGTGCCAGCAGTTGGAGGGGGCGTGACATTCAGTACTTC. Protein sequence: CASSWRGRDIQYF.

This chain joins TRBV7-2 and TRBJ1-4, with 7 bases fitting TRBD1. Trimming took 1 base from V and 8 from J; bases not matched to a gene: 10. This CDR3 is 16 amino acids long. Looked up from germline, CDR1 is SGHTA and CDR2 is FQGNSA. CDR3 DNA: TGTGCCAGCAGCTTAGTGGGGGGGACAGAATACGAAAAACTGTTTTTT. Translating it yields CASSLVGGTEYEKLFF.

This clonotype was observed many times. The chain carries TRBV15 and TRBJ1-1; perhaps TRBD1 as D (5 bases). V was cut by 0 bases and J by 8 bases, with 10 bases left in between. Germline loops: CDR1 LNHNV, CDR2 YYDKDF (reference sequence). CDR3 length: 13 amino acids. The CDR3 reads CATSRDEGSEAFF. Here the CDR3 DNA reads TGTGCCACCAGCAGAGATGAGGGGTCAGAAGCTTTCTTT.

This clonotype was found a few times. Written as DNA, the CDR3 is TGTGCCAGCAGCCCCCAAGGGGTTAGTGTCCAAGAGACCCAGTACTTC. Translating it yields CASSPQGVSVQETQYF. The rearrangement joins TRBV7-9 to TRBJ2-5, with D tentatively TRBD1 (5 bases). This CDR3 region has 16 residues. Trimming stripped 5 bases from V and 1 base from J, with 17 bases between. Germline CDR1 is SEHNR and CDR2 is FQNEAQ (reference sequence).

This clonotype was seen more than once but under ten times. V and J are TRBV5-1 and TRBJ2-1; the D gene is possibly TRBD2 (6 bases). From germline, CDR1 is SGHRS and CDR2 YFSETQ. The CDR3 is 13 residues long. V lost 5 bases and J lost 8, with 14 bases in between. The CDR3 coding sequence is TGCGCCAGCAGTCTTTCGCGGGACTATGAGCAGTTCTTC. This sequence encodes CASSLSRDYEQFF.

The sample holds a few counts of this clonotype. The V gene is TRBV14, the J gene TRBJ1-1; 8 nucleotides match TRBD1. The CDR3 loop spans 15 amino acids. The V and J ends lost 0 bases and 10 bases, in that order; junction bases with no gene match: 10. Per the germline V gene, CDR1 is SGHDN and CDR2 is FVKESK. CDR3 amino acids: CASSQDWDRTAVAFF. Written as DNA, the CDR3 is TGTGCCAGCAGCCAAGACTGGGACAGGACCGCGGTAGCTTTCTTT.

This clonotype was counted only a few times. The rearrangement uses TRBV7-9 and TRBJ2-1; TRBD1 matches at 9 bases. Trimming cost V 2 bases and J 2 bases; bases outside gene matches: 4. From germline, CDR1 is SEHNR and CDR2 FQNEAQ (reference sequence). The CDR3 spans 16 residues. CDR3 coding DNA: TGTGCCAGCAGCTTACGTGACAGGGGGGCCTACAATGAGCAGTTCTTC. This encodes CASSLRDRGAYNEQFF. The full variable domain, its missing parts supplied by reference TRBV7-9 and TRBJ2-1, is DTGVSQNPRHKITKRGQNVTFRCDPISEHNRLYWYRQTLGQGPEFLTYFQNEAQLEKSRLLSDRFSAERPKGSFSTLEIQRTEQGDSAMYLCASSLRDRGAYNEQFFGPGTRLTVL.

In this sample, this clonotype turned up many times. The chain links TRBV20-1 to TRBJ1-1, with D perhaps TRBD1 (5 bases). Trimming took off 3 bases at V and 3 bases at J, with 11 bases between the two ends. This CDR3 contains 13 residues. Per germline, CDR1 DFQATT and CDR2 SNEGSKA (reference sequence). CDR3 sequence reads: CSASGHADTEAFF. The CDR3 region has the DNA TGCAGTGCTAGTGGACACGCGGACACTGAAGCTTTCTTT.

With regard to this clonotype: A much larger clone lies a single base off, so this may be a read error. CDR3 bases: TGCAGCGTTAGCGGGGTGAGCTCCAACAATGAGCAGTTCTTC. It is translated as CSVSGVSSNNEQFF. This chain joins TRBV29-1 and TRBJ2-1; 7 nucleotides match TRBD2. The CDR3 covers 14 residues. Germline CDR1 SQVTM, CDR2 ANQGSEA.

The J gene is TRBJ1-4, the V gene TRBV6-2 or TRBV6-3, with D perhaps TRBD1 (5 bases). The CDR3 length is 14 residues. Looked up from germline, CDR1 is MNHEY and CDR2 is SVGEGT. V was cut by 6 bases and J by 8 bases, with 16 bases left in between. The CDR3 sequence: CASSPNGAEEKLFF. The CDR3, as DNA: TGTGCCAGCAGCCCCAATGGGGCAGAGGAAAAACTGTTTTTT.